This is a list of T cell receptor beta chains from one sample in a study of Graves' ophthalmopathy and Graves' hyperthyroidism. In TCRdb, the multiplex PCR reads were re-called with MiXCR into one record per CDR3 protein. The data contain about 620,000 distinct CDR3 sequences, 22% of them singletons. The specimen sequenced was peripheral blood. The receptors come from a woman under 30 with stable Graves' hyperthyroidism. Some clones in this sample may be carry-over from other donors' samples. Both conserved end residues are part of each CDR3. The order of the fields is V gene, CDR3 length, D gene, J gene, clone size, CDR3 DNA, CDR3 protein. D genes are given only for firm matches. The size entry is marked missing in some rows and otherwise reads once, few, many or a size class.

TRBV20-1	16	TRBD2	TRBJ2-5	many	TGCAGTGCTATCCCGGGGCGGGTAGCGGGGAAAGAGACCCAGTACTTC	CSAIPGRVAGKETQYF
TRBV9	14	-	TRBJ2-5	few	TGTGCCAGCAGCGTAGTAGGGGTATTGAAGACCCAGTACTTC	CASSVVGVLKTQYF
TRBV29-1	14	-	TRBJ1-2	many	TGCAGCGTTGAATCCATGGGGCAGGCGGGAGGCTACACCTTC	CSVESMGQAGGYTF
TRBV11-2	16	-	TRBJ2-7	-	TGTGCCAGCAGCGTTCACCGGGACCGTGACTCCTACGAGCAGTACTTC	CASSVHRDRDSYEQYF
TRBV7-6	10	-	TRBJ1-1	many	TGTGCCAGCAGCAGGATTGAAGCTTTCTTT	CASSRIEAFF
TRBV30	15	TRBD1	TRBJ1-6	many	TGTGCCTGGACCCCGGACAGGGCGGAAAATTCACCCCTCCACTTT	CAWTPDRAENSPLHF
TRBV3-1	13	-	TRBJ1-6	few	TGTGCCAGCAGCCCCCGGATGGATTCACCCCTCCACTTT	CASSPRMDSPLHF
TRBV12-3/TRBV12-4	15	-	TRBJ1-6	many	TGTGCCAGCAGTTTACTGGGACGGCAAAATTCACCCCTCCACTTT	CASSLLGRQNSPLHF
TRBV6-2/TRBV6-3	15	-	TRBJ1-1	-	TGTGCCAGCGTCCAAGCCGGATTTAAAAACACTGAAGCTTTCTTT	CASVQAGFKNTEAFF
TRBV6-2/TRBV6-3	13	-	TRBJ2-5	many	TGTGCCAGCAGCCCCGAGGATATAGAGACCCAGTACTTC	CASSPEDIETQYF
TRBV6-5	15	-	TRBJ1-6	many	TGTGCCAGCCGTTACTCGATCCAGGGCATCTCACCCCTCCACTTT	CASRYSIQGISPLHF
TRBV6-5	14	-	TRBJ2-5	many	TGTGCCAGCAGTTACTCGAACAGACAAGAGACCCGGTACTTC	CASSYSNRQETRYF
TRBV6-5	14	-	TRBJ1-5	many	TGTGCCAGCAGTTACGACAGATTGTATCAGCCCCAGCATTTT	CASSYDRLYQPQHF
TRBV12-3/TRBV12-4	14	-	TRBJ1-6	many	TGTGCCAGCAGTGGGCGTTCTTATAATTCACCCCTCCACTTT	CASSGRSYNSPLHF
TRBV7-9	14	-	TRBJ2-7	many	TGTGCCAGCAGCTTAGCGGCGGGGAACTACGAGCAGTACTTC	CASSLAAGNYEQYF
TRBV29-1	15	TRBD2	TRBJ2-5	many	TGCAGCGTTGATAACCAGCGGGGGGTCCAAGGGGCCCAGTACTTC	CSVDNQRGVQGAQYF
TRBV6-5	14	TRBD1	TRBJ1-5	many	TGTGCCAGCAGGCACGACAGGGGTGGCCAGCCCCAGCATTTT	CASRHDRGGQPQHF
TRBV30	13	TRBD2	TRBJ2-5	few	TGTGCCTGGAGTACGGGACTAGCGGAGACCCAGTACTTC	CAWSTGLAETQYF
TRBV18	12	-	TRBJ1-1	many	TGTGCCAGCTCACCACAGGACAGTGAAGCTTTCTTT	CASSPQDSEAFF
TRBV7-2	12	-	TRBJ1-5	many	TGTGCCAGCAGCTTAGTGGGTCAGCCCCAGCATTTT	CASSLVGQPQHF
TRBV6-1	15	-	TRBJ1-1	many	TGTGCCAGCAGTCGGACGGCCCTGTGGAACACTGAAGCTTTCTTT	CASSRTALWNTEAFF
TRBV12-3/TRBV12-4	14	-	TRBJ2-5	many	TGTGCCAGCAGAACAGGGGAGGATGGGAAGACCCAGTACTTC	CASRTGEDGKTQYF
TRBV15	16	-	TRBJ2-2	many	TGTGCCACCAGCAGGGCCTCGGGAGCGAACACCGGGGAGCTGTTTTTT	CATSRASGANTGELFF
TRBV6-1	13	-	TRBJ1-6	few	TGTGCCAGCAGTACGGGCAATAATTCACCCCTCCACTTT	CASSTGNNSPLHF
TRBV6-1	15	TRBD1	TRBJ1-1	many	TGTGCCAGCAGTGACCGACAGGGAGGAAACACTGAAGCTTTCTTT	CASSDRQGGNTEAFF
TRBV6-1	15	TRBD1	TRBJ1-1	many	TGTGCCAGCAGTGAAGCTACAGGGGAGGGCACTGAAGCTTTCTTT	CASSEATGEGTEAFF
TRBV20-1	15	-	TRBJ2-7	many	TGCAGTGCTAGAGATCAGGGGGGGGCCACCTACGAGCAGTACTTC	CSARDQGGATYEQYF
TRBV29-1	14	-	TRBJ1-1	many	TGCAGCGGAGGCAACGGGGGGGCGGTTACTGAAGCTTTCTTT	CSGGNGGAVTEAFF
TRBV7-2	14	TRBD2	TRBJ2-7	many	TGTGCCAGCCTCAACGGGAGGGCCTTGGGCGAGCAGTACTTC	CASLNGRALGEQYF
TRBV24-1	17	TRBD1	TRBJ2-2	-	TGTGCCACCAGTGATTTGCCTCAGGGGGCGCGAACCGGGGAGCTGTTTTTT	CATSDLPQGARTGELFF
TRBV15	18	TRBD1	TRBJ1-5	many	TGTGCCACCAGCAGAGACCTGGCGGGACAGGGCAGCGGTCAGCCCCAGCATTTT	CATSRDLAGQGSGQPQHF
TRBV6-1	13	-	TRBJ1-1	-	TGTGCCAGCAGCCCACAGAGGCACACTGAAGCTTTCTTT	CASSPQRHTEAFF
TRBV28	12	-	TRBJ1-5	many	TGTGCCAGCAGTTTTGCCGCTGGGCCCCAGCATTTT	CASSFAAGPQHF
TRBV12-5	13	-	TRBJ2-7	-	TGTGCTAGTGCCCCAAGGGAGAACTACGAGCAGTACTTC	CASAPRENYEQYF
TRBV30	19	-	TRBJ1-5	few	TGTGCCTGGAGTGTACCCGACAGCGAAGGTGTTTATAGCAATCAGCCCCAGCATTTT	CAWSVPDSEGVYSNQPQHF
TRBV20-1	13	-	TRBJ2-7	many	TGCAGTGCTAGAGTTAAGGGGGGAGACGAGCAGTACTTC	CSARVKGGDEQYF
TRBV2	14	-	TRBJ1-1	many	TGTGCCAGCAGTGCAGACAGAGCTAACACTGAAGCTTTCTTT	CASSADRANTEAFF
TRBV4-1	16	-	TRBJ1-6	-	TGCGCCAGCGGCCAAGTTGCTGACAGGACTAATTCAGCCCTCCACTTT	CASGQVADRTNSALHF
TRBV2	14	-	TRBJ1-5	many	TGTGCCAGCAGTCCCGGGACCGCCATGGGGCCCCAGCATTTT	CASSPGTAMGPQHF
TRBV20-1	13	-	TRBJ2-7	-	TGCAGTGCTAGAGAATTTCCAGGAGGAGAGCAGTACTTC	CSAREFPGGEQYF
TRBV14	14	TRBD1	TRBJ2-7	few	TGTGCCAGCAGCAATACAGGGGGAGGATACGAGCAGTACTTC	CASSNTGGGYEQYF
TRBV25-1	17	TRBD2	TRBJ2-5	-	TGTGCCAGCAGTGATCCCATACAAGCGGGAGGCCAAGAGACCCAGTACTTC	CASSDPIQAGGQETQYF
TRBV5-1	14	-	TRBJ1-1	-	TGCGCCAGCAGCTTGGCCACAGGGAAGTCTGAAGCTTTCTTT	CASSLATGKSEAFF
TRBV12-3/TRBV12-4	18	-	TRBJ1-2	-	TGTGCCAGCAGTCCACCCGTCCGCAGGGTTGCTAAGGACTATGGCTACACCTTC	CASSPPVRRVAKDYGYTF
TRBV25-1	15	-	TRBJ2-5	many	TGTGCCAGCAGTGAATTTTCAGGTCGACAAGAGACCCAGTACTTC	CASSEFSGRQETQYF
TRBV12-3/TRBV12-4	13	-	TRBJ2-7	many	TGTGCCAGCAACCCTAGGGGGGCAAACGAGCAGTACTTC	CASNPRGANEQYF
TRBV29-1	12	-	TRBJ1-1	few	TGCAGCTTGCGCATAATGGGGACTGAAGCTTTCTTT	CSLRIMGTEAFF
TRBV2	13	TRBD1	TRBJ1-2	many	TGTGCCAGCATCGTGGGACAGGGCTCTGGCTACACCTTC	CASIVGQGSGYTF
TRBV3-1	12	-	TRBJ1-1	many	TGTGCCAGCAGCTCCAGGGTCACTGAAGCTTTCTTT	CASSSRVTEAFF
TRBV7-9	15	TRBD1	TRBJ1-1	few	TGTGCCAGCAGCCCCACCGGCCTACAGGGGACTGAAGCTTTCTTT	CASSPTGLQGTEAFF
TRBV7-9	14	-	TRBJ1-2	many	TGTGCCAGCAGCTTGCCAGGGGAGGACTATGGCTACACCTTC	CASSLPGEDYGYTF
TRBV19	11	-	TRBJ2-7	-	TGTGCCAGTACAGATCTCGGCGAGCAGTACTTC	CASTDLGEQYF
TRBV12-3/TRBV12-4	14	-	TRBJ2-7	many	TGTGCCAGCAGTGAGACAGGCAGCTCCTACGAGCAGTACTTC	CASSETGSSYEQYF
TRBV6-2/TRBV6-3	14	TRBD1	TRBJ2-7	many	TGTGCCAGCACCTCCGGACAGGGGGCGAGTGAGCAGTACTTC	CASTSGQGASEQYF
TRBV6-5	16	-	TRBJ1-1	many	TGTGCCAGCAGTTACGACGGGTTAGGGGATCACACTGAAGCTTTCTTT	CASSYDGLGDHTEAFF
TRBV11-2	16	-	TRBJ1-5	many	TGTGCCAGCAGCTTAGGGGCAGGGGCTGTCAATCAGCCCCAGCATTTT	CASSLGAGAVNQPQHF
TRBV12-3/TRBV12-4	15	TRBD1	TRBJ1-2	many	TGTGCCAGCAGTCCATCGGGACAGGGGGCGCAGGGCTACACCTTC	CASSPSGQGAQGYTF